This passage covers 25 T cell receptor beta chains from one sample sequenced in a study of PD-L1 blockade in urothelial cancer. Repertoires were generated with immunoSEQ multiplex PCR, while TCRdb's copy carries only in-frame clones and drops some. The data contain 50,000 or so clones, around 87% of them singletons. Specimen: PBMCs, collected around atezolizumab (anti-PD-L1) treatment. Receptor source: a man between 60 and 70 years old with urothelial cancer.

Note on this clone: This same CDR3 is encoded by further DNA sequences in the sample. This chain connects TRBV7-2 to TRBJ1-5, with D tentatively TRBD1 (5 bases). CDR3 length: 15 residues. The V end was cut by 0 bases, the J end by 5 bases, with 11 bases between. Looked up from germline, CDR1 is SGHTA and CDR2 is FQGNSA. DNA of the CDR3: TGTGCCAGCAGCTTAGCCGGCGGAGGGGATCAGCCCCAGCATTTT. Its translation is CASSLAGGGDQPQHF. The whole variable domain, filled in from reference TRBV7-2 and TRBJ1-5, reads GAGVSQSPSNKVTEKGKDVELRCDPISGHTALYWYRQSLGQGLEFLIYFQGNSAPDKSGLPSDRFSAERTGGSVSTLTIQRTQQEDSAVYLCASSLAGGGDQPQHFGDGTRLSIL.

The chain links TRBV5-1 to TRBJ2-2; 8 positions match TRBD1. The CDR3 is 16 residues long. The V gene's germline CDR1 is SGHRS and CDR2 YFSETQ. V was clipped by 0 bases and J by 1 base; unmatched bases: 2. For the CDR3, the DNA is TGCGCCAGCAGCTTGGTCAGGGGGCGGAACACCGGGGAGCTGTTTTTT. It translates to CASSLVRGRNTGELFF.

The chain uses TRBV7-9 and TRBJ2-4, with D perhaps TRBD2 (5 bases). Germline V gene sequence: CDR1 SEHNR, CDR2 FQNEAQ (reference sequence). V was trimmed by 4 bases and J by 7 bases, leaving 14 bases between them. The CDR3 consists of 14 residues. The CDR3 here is CASSSSGDPNIQYF. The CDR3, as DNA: TGTGCCAGCAGCTCATCCGGGGATCCGAACATTCAGTACTTC.

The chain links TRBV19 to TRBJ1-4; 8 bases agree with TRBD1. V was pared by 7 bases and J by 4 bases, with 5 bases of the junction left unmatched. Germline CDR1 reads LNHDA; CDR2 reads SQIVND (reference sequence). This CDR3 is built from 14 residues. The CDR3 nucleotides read TGTGCCAGTAATCTGGGACAGGATAATGAAAAACTGTTTTTT. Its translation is CASNLGQDNEKLFF.

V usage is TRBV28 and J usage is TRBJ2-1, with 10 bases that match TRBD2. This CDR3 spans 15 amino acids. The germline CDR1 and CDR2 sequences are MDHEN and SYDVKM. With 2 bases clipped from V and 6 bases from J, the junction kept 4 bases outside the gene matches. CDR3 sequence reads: CASSLGTSALNEQFF. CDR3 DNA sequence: TGTGCCAGCAGTTTAGGGACTAGCGCCCTCAATGAGCAGTTCTTC.

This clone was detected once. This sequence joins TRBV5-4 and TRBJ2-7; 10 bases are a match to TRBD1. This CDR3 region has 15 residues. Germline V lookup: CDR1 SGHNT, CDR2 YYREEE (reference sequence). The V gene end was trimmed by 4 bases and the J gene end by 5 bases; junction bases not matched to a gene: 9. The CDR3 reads CASSPTGQGMHEQYF. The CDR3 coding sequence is TGTGCCAGCAGCCCAACGGGACAGGGGATGCACGAGCAGTACTTC.

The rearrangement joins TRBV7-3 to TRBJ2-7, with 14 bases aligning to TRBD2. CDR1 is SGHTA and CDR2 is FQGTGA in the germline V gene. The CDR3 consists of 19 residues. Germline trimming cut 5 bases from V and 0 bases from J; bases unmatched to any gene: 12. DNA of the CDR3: TGTGCCAGCAGCACCGGACTAGCGGGGGGAATACCGAGCTCCTACGAGCAGTACTTC. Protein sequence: CASSTGLAGGIPSSYEQYF.

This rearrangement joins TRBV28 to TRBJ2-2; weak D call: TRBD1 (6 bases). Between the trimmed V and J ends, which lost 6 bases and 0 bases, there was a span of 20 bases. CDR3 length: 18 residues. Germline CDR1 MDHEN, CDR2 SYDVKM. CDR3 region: CASSLVTAQGPNTGELFF. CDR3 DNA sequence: TGTGCCAGCAGCTTAGTAACAGCCCAGGGGCCGAACACCGGGGAGCTGTTTTTT.

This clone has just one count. The DNA of the CDR3 is TGTGCCAGCAGAAGAGGAGAGACCCAGTACTTC. Protein product: CASRRGETQYF. The chain combines TRBV6-5 with TRBJ2-5, with D unclear. This CDR3 comprises 11 residues. V lost 6 bases to trimming and J lost 4 bases, with 6 bases between them. CDR1 is MNHEY and CDR2 is SVGAGI in the germline V gene.

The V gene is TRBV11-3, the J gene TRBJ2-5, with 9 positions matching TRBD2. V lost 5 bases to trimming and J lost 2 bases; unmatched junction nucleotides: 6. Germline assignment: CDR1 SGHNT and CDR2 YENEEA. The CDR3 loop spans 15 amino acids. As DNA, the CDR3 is TGTGCCAGCAGCACTGGTCTAGCGGGGCAAGAGACCCAGTACTTC. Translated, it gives CASSTGLAGQETQYF.

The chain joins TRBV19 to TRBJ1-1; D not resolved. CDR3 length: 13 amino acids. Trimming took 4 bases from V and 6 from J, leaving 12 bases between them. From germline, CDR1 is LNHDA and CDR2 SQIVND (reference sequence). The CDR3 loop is CASSNGLSPEAFF. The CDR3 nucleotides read TGTGCCAGTAGTAACGGTCTTAGCCCTGAAGCTTTCTTT.

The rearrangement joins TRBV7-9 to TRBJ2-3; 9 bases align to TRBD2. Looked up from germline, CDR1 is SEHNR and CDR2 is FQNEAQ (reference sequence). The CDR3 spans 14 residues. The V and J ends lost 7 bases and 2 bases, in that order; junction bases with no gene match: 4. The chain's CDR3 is CASMLAGYTDTQYF. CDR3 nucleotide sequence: TGTGCCAGCATGCTAGCGGGGTACACAGATACGCAGTATTTT.

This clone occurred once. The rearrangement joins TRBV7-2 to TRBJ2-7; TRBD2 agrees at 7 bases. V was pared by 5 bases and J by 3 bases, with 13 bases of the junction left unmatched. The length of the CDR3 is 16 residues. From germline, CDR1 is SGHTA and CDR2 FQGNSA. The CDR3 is CASSLTGTGGGYEQYF. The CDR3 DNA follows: TGTGCCAGCAGCCTTACCGGGACGGGGGGAGGCTACGAGCAGTACTTC.

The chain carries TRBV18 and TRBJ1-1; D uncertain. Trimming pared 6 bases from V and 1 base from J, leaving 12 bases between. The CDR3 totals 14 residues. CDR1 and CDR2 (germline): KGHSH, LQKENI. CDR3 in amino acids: CASSVGHSNTEAFF. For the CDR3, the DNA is TGTGCCAGCTCGGTTGGGCACTCGAACACTGAAGCTTTCTTT.

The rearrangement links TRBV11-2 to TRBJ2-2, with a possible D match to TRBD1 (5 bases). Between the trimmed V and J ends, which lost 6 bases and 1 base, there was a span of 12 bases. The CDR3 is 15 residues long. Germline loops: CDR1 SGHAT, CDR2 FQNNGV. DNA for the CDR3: TGTGCCAGCAGGGGGCTAGGGAAGAACACCGGGGAGCTGTTTTTT. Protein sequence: CASRGLGKNTGELFF.

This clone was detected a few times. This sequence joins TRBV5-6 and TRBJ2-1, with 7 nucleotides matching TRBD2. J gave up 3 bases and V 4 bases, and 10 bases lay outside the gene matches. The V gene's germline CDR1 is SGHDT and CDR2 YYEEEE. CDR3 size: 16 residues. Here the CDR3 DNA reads TGTGCCAGCAGCCTCGGGGCTAGCGGCCTCTACAATGAGCAGTTCTTC. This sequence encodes CASSLGASGLYNEQFF.

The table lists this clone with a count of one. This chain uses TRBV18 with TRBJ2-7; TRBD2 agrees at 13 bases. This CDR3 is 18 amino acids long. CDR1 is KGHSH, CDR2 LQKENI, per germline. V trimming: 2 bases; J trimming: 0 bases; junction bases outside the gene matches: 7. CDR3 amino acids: CASSPFPTSGRSSYEQYF. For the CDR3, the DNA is TGTGCCAGCTCACCATTTCCGACTAGCGGGAGGAGCTCCTACGAGCAGTACTTC. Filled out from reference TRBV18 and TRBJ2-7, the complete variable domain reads NAGVMQNPRHLVRRRGQEARLRCSPMKGHSHVYWYRQLPEEGLKFMVYLQKENIIDESGMPKERFSAEFPKEGPSILRIQQVVRGDSAAYFCASSPFPTSGRSSYEQYFGPGTRLTVT.

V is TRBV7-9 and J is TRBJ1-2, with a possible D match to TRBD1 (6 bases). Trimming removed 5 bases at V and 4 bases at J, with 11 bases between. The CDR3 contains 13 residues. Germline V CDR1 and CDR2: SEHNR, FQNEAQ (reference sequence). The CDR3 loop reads CASSEQGPYGYTF. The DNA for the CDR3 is TGTGCCAGCAGCGAACAGGGTCCCTATGGCTACACCTTC.

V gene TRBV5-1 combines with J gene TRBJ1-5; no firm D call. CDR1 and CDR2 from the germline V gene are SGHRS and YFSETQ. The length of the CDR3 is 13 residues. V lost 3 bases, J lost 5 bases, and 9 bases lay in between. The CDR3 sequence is CASSSTVDQPQHF. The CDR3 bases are TGCGCCAGCAGCTCCACAGTGGATCAGCCCCAGCATTTT.

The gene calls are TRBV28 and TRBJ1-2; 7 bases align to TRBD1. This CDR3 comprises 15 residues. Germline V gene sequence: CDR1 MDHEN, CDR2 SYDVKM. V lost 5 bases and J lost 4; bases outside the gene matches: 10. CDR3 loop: CASSVNRGTGYGYTF. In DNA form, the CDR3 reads TGTGCCAGCAGTGTGAACAGGGGAACTGGCTATGGCTACACCTTC.

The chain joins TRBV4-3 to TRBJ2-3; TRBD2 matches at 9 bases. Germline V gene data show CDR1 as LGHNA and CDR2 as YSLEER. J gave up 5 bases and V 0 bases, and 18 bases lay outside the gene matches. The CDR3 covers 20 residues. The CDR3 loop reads CASSQDTFGLAGGPVDTQYF. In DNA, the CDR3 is TGCGCCAGCAGCCAAGACACTTTTGGTTTGGCGGGAGGGCCGGTAGATACGCAGTATTTT.

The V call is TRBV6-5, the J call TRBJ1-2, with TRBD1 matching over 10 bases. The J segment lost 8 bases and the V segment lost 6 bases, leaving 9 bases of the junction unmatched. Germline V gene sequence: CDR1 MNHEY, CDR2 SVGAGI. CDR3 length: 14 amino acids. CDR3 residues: CASSPGGQGLGYTF. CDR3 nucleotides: TGTGCCAGCAGCCCCGGGGGACAGGGGCTAGGCTACACCTTC.

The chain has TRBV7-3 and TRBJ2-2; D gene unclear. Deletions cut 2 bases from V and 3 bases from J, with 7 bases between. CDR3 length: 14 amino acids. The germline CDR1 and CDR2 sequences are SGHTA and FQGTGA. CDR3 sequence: CASSLFPDTGELFF. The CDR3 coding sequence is TGTGCCAGCAGCTTATTTCCAGACACCGGGGAGCTGTTTTTT.

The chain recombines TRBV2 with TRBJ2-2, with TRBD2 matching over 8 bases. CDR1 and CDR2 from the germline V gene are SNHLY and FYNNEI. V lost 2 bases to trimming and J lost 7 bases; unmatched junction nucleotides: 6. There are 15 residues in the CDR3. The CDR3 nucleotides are TGTGCCAGCAGTGAATTCGGGGGGGCGGACGGGGAGCTGTTTTTT. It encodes CASSEFGGADGELFF.

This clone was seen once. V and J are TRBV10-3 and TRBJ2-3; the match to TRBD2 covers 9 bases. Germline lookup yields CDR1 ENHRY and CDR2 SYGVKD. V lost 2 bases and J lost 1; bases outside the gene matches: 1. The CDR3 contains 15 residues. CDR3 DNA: TGTGCCATCAGTGAGAGGACTAGCGGCACAGATACGCAGTATTTT. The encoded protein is CAISERTSGTDTQYF.